A single sample gave rise to the 9 T cell receptor beta chains below, sequenced in a study of blood T cell repertoires in COVID-19. Assay used: immunoSEQ multiplex PCR; TCRdb lists only in-frame clones, some missing. This repertoire shows 190,000 or so clones, about 77% found once; its top ten account for about 2.8%. Sequencing was performed on peripheral blood. The receptors derive from a woman over 75 with active or convalescent COVID-19.

This chain connects TRBV18 to TRBJ1-5; 7 bases align to TRBD1. Germline V gives CDR1 KGHSH, CDR2 LQKENI. CDR3 length equals 15 residues. After removal of 3 bases from V and 5 bases from J, the junction contained 7 bases not matched to a gene. The CDR3 DNA reads as TGTGCCAGCTCACCCCGGGACAGCCAGGATCAGCCCCAGCATTTT. Its translation is CASSPRDSQDQPQHF. Filled out from reference TRBV18 and TRBJ1-5, the complete variable domain reads NAGVMQNPRHLVRRRGQEARLRCSPMKGHSHVYWYRQLPEEGLKFMVYLQKENIIDESGMPKERFSAEFPKEGPSILRIQQVVRGDSAAYFCASSPRDSQDQPQHFGDGTRLSIL.

This clone was seen only a few times. Other DNA sequences in this specimen translate into the identical CDR3. The J gene is TRBJ1-6, the V gene TRBV28; 8 bases line up with TRBD1. The CDR3 loop spans 14 amino acids. The junction had 7 bases not matched to a gene; V was cut back by 6 bases and J by 9 bases. Germline CDR1 reads MDHEN; CDR2 reads SYDVKM. The CDR3 sequence: CASRPGQGGSPLHF. The CDR3 DNA sequence: TGTGCCAGCAGGCCCGGACAGGGAGGTTCACCCCTCCACTTT.

The rearrangement joins TRBV27 to TRBJ2-7; 7 bases match TRBD1. The CDR3 runs 14 residues. Germline values: CDR1 MNHEY, CDR2 SMNVEV (reference sequence). The V segment lost 4 bases and the J segment 2 bases; nucleotides outside the gene matches: 5. The CDR3 sequence: CASSSGTVTYEQYF. The CDR3 coding sequence is TGTGCCAGCAGTTCCGGGACAGTAACCTACGAGCAGTACTTC.

This clone was seen just once. This chain links TRBV19 with TRBJ2-1, with 8 bases aligning to TRBD1. The CDR3 totals 15 residues. Per germline, CDR1 LNHDA and CDR2 SQIVND (reference sequence). Germline trimming cut 4 bases from V and 3 bases from J; bases unmatched to any gene: 5. DNA for the CDR3: TGTGCCAGTAGTACGACAGGGGCAGGCTACAATGAGCAGTTCTTC. Translated: CASSTTGAGYNEQFF.

The chain has TRBV2 and TRBJ1-6; tentative D call: TRBD1 (5 bases). Germline V lookup: CDR1 SNHLY, CDR2 FYNNEI. The CDR3 is made up of 15 amino acids. The V end lost 4 bases, the J end lost 8 bases, and 15 bases lay between the germline ends. DNA for the CDR3: TGTGCCAGCAGTGGATCGAGACAGCCGCATTCACCCCTCCACTTT. Its translation is CASSGSRQPHSPLHF.

V gene TRBV25-1 combines with J gene TRBJ2-1; unclear D gene. Per the germline V gene, CDR1 is MGHDK and CDR2 is SYGVNS. The V gene lost 8 bases and the J gene lost 4 bases, with 9 bases spanning the gap. The CDR3 extends over 12 amino acids. This CDR3 is CASGTGYNEQFF. Here the CDR3 DNA reads TGTGCCAGCGGTACGGGTTACAATGAGCAGTTCTTC.

The rearrangement joins TRBV5-1 to TRBJ2-3, with D uncertain. Between the trimmed V and J ends, which lost 0 bases and 2 bases, there was a span of 7 bases. CDR1 and CDR2 (germline): SGHRS, YFSETQ. CDR3 length: 14 residues. Here the CDR3 DNA reads TGCGCCAGCAGCTTGGGTCAAAACACAGATACGCAGTATTTT. Its protein product is CASSLGQNTDTQYF.

The chain employs TRBV2 and TRBJ2-1; 9 nucleotides line up with TRBD2. Trimming removed 2 bases from V and 5 bases from J; junction bases left unmatched: 10. The CDR3 has 17 amino acids. The germline V gene has CDR1 SNHLY and CDR2 FYNNEI. DNA for the CDR3: TGTGCCAGCAGTGAAACTGGGGCTAGCGGGGTGGACAATGAGCAGTTCTTC. It translates to CASSETGASGVDNEQFF.

The chain couples TRBV6-1 to TRBJ1-5, with D tentatively TRBD1 (6 bases). Trimming stripped 1 base from V and 5 bases from J, with 9 bases between. This CDR3 comprises 14 residues. Germline CDR1 and CDR2: MNHNS and SASEGT. The CDR3 reads CASSEVSGDQPQHF. The DNA for the CDR3 is TGTGCCAGCAGTGAAGTCTCAGGGGATCAGCCCCAGCATTTT.